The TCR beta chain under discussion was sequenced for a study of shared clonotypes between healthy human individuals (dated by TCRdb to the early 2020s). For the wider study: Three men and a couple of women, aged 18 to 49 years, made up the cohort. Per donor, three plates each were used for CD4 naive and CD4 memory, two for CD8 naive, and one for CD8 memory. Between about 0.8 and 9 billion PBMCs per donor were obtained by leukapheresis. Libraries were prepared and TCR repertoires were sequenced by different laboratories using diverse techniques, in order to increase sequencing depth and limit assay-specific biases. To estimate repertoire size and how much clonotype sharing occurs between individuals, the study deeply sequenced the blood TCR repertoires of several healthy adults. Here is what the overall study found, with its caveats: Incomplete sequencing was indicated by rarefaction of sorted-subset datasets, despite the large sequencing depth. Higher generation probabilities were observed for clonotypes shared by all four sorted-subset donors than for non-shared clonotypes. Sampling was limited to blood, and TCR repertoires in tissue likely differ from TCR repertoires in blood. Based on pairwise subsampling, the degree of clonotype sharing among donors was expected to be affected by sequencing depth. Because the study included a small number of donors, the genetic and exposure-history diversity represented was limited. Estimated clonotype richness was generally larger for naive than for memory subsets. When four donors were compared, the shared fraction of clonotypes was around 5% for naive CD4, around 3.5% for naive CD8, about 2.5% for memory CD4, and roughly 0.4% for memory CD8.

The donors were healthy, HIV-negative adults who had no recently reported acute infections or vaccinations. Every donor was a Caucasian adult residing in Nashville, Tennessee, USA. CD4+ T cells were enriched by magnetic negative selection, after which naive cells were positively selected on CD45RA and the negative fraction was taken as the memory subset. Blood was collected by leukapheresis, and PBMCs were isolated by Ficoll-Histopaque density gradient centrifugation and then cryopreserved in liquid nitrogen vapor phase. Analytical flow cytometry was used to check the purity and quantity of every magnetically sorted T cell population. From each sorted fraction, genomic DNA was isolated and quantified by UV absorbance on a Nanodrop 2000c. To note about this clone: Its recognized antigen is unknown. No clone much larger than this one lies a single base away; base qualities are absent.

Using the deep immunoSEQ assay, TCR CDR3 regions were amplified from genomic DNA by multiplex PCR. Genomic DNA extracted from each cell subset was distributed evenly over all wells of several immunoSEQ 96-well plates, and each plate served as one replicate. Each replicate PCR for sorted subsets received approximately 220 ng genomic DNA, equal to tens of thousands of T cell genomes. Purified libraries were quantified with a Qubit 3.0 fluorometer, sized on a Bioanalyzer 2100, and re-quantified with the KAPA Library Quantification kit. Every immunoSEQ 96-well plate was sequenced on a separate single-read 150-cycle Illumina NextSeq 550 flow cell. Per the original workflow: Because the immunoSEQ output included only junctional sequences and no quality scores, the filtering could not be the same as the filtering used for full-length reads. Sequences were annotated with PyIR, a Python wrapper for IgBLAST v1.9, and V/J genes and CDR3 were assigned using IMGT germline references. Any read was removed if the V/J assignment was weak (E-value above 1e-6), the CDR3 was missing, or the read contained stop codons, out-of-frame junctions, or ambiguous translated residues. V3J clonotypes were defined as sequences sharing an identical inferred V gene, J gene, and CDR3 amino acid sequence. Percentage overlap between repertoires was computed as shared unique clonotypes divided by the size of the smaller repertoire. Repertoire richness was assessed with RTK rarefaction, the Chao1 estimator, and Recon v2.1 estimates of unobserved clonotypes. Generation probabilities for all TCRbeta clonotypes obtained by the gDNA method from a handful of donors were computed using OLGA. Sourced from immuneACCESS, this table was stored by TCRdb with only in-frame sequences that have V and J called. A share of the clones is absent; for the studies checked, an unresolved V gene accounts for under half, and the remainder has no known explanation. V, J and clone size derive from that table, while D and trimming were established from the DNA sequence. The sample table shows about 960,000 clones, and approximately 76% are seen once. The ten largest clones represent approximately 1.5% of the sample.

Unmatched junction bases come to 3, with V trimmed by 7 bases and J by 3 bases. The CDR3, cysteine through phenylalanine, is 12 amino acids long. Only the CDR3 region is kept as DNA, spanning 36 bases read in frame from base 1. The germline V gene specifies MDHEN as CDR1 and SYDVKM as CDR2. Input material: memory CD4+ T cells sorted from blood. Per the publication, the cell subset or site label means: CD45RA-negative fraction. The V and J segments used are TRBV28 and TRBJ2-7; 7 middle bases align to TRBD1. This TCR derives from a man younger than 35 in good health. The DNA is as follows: TGTGCCAGCACCGACAGGGACTACGAGCAGTACTTC. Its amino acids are CASTDRDYEQYF.